Below, 19 T cell receptor beta chains from the same sample are listed, as sequenced in a study of T-cell reconstitution after alpha-beta-depleted transplantation in children. Preparation of the TCRbeta library was carried out with unique molecular identifiers. In TCRdb, the PCR reads were re-called with MiXCR into one record per CDR3 protein. The data hold 120,000 to 150,000 distinct CDR3 sequences, with 8.8% observed a single time. Here the sequenced sample was PBMCs, mostly from graft donor cells, taken 180 days after TCRalphabeta/CD19-depleted stem cell transplant. Receptors were obtained from a female patient between 2 and 15 years old who had a stem cell transplant for congenital amegakaryocytic thrombocytopenia, so the T cells may come from the graft donor.

This clonotype was counted at least ten times. The chain links TRBV4-2 to TRBJ2-2; no reliable D call. V lost 5 bases and J lost 7, with 11 bases in between. This CDR3 has 13 amino acids. CDR1 and CDR2 from the germline V gene are LGHNA and YNFKEQ. The CDR3 nucleotides are TGTGCCAGCAGCTCCGAAGTCGTCGGGGAGCTGTTTTTT. Amino acids: CASSSEVVGELFF.

V usage is TRBV6-5 and J usage is TRBJ2-5; TRBD2 might be the D (6 bases). The CDR3 has 14 amino acids. V lost 2 bases and J lost 5, with 12 bases in between. Germline loops: CDR1 MNHEY, CDR2 SVGAGI. In nucleotides, the CDR3 is TGTGCCAGCAGTTACGAGGGCGGGGTTGAGACCCAGTACTTC. Its translation is CASSYEGGVETQYF.

This clonotype was observed a few times. V gene TRBV20-1 combines with J gene TRBJ1-2; 8 bases fit TRBD1. J lost 2 bases, V lost 3 bases, and 2 bases had no gene match. Germline lookup yields CDR1 DFQATT and CDR2 SNEGSKA (reference sequence). The CDR3 is made up of 13 amino acids. CDR3 in amino acids: CSARQGANYGYTF. The DNA of the CDR3 is TGCAGTGCTAGGCAGGGGGCAAACTATGGCTACACCTTC.

Comments on this clonotype: This may come from a read error, since a much larger clone is one base off. The rearrangement joins TRBV5-1 to TRBJ2-7; TRBD2 aligns across 13 bases. This CDR3 spans 16 amino acids. Germline CDR1 reads SGHRS; CDR2 reads YFSETQ. V gave up 7 bases and J gave up 6 bases; unmatched junction bases: 13. The CDR3 here is CASGISGLAGVSEQYF. In nucleotides, the CDR3 is TGCGCCAGCGGCATAAGTGGACTAGCGGGAGTCTCCGAGCAGTACTTC.

This rearrangement joins TRBV12-3 or TRBV12-4 to TRBJ2-3; a possible D gene is TRBD2 (5 bases). V was pared by 6 bases and J by 5 bases, with 15 bases between. This CDR3 contains 14 residues. CDR3 protein: CASRLAGFKDTQYF. The CDR3 nucleotides read TGTGCCAGCAGGCTAGCAGGTTTCAAAGATACGCAGTATTTT.

A few counts support this clonotype. The chain carries TRBV3-1 and TRBJ1-2; TRBD1 aligns across 7 bases. Germline V lookup: CDR1 LGHDT, CDR2 YNNKEL (reference sequence). The CDR3 extends over 14 amino acids. Losses at the gene ends were 7 bases for V and 4 bases for J; bases not matched to a gene: 9. The CDR3 spells CASTYTGAAYGYTF. In nucleotides, the CDR3 is TGTGCCAGCACCTACACAGGGGCTGCCTATGGCTACACCTTC.

This clonotype was seen a handful of times. The CDR3 sequence: CASSLDTRNNEQFF. In DNA, the CDR3 is TGCGCCAGCAGCTTGGATACTAGGAACAATGAGCAGTTCTTC. The chain uses TRBV5-1 and TRBJ2-1; maybe TRBD2 (5 bases). This CDR3 contains 14 residues. The germline CDR1 and CDR2 sequences are SGHRS and YFSETQ. V was trimmed by 0 bases and J by 5 bases, leaving 9 bases between them.

About this clonotype: A much bigger clone sits one base away, suggesting this may be a read error. DNA of the CDR3: TGTGCCAGCAGCCCAAGGACAGGGGTCTACGGGCAGTACTTC. Translation: CASSPRTGVYGQYF. V and J are TRBV7-2 and TRBJ2-7; 9 bases agree with TRBD1. Germline V gene sequence: CDR1 SGHTA, CDR2 FQGNSA. This CDR3 has 14 amino acids. The full variable domain, completed using reference TRBV7-2 and TRBJ2-7, is GAGVSQSPSNKVTEKGKDVELRCDPISGHTALYWYRQSLGQGLEFLIYFQGNSAPDKSGLPSDRFSAERTGGSVSTLTIQRTQQEDSAVYLCASSPRTGVYGQYFGPGTRLTVT.

This clonotype was seen more than once but under ten times. The genes are TRBV18 and TRBJ2-1; no clear D gene. The CDR3 length is 14 residues. Germline assignment: CDR1 KGHSH and CDR2 LQKENI. The V end was cut by 3 bases, the J end by 5 bases, with 11 bases between. CDR3 nucleotides: TGTGCCAGCTCACCCCGGTATTCTCACAATGAGCAGTTCTTC. Its protein product is CASSPRYSHNEQFF.

This clonotype appeared many times. The J gene is TRBJ1-3, the V gene TRBV5-1; D unresolved. Trimming stripped 4 bases from V and 0 bases from J, with 14 bases between. Germline loops: CDR1 SGHRS, CDR2 YFSETQ. The CDR3 runs to 16 residues. CDR3 bases: TGCGCCAGCAGCAAAGACGGGAGAAGCTCTGGAAACACCATATATTTT. It yields the protein CASSKDGRSSGNTIYF.

This clonotype was recorded at least ten times. J is TRBJ2-7 and V is TRBV11-2, with TRBD2 identical over 10 bases. Losses at the gene ends were 2 bases for V and 2 bases for J; bases not matched to a gene: 9. Germline V gene lookup returns CDR1 SGHAT and CDR2 FQNNGV. This CDR3 has 17 amino acids. CDR3 DNA sequence: TGTGCCAGCAGCTTATCTGTGGCTAGCGGGGGAACCTACGAGCAGTACTTC. Translated, it gives CASSLSVASGGTYEQYF.

This clonotype was seen a handful of times. This chain connects TRBV21-1 to TRBJ2-7; TRBD1 is the table's D call and was not checked against the DNA. TRBV21-1 is given as a pseudogene. The CDR3 covers 16 residues. CDR3: CASSKNVPPSSYEQYF. The CDR3 region has the DNA TGTGCCAGCAGCAAAAACGTCCCCCCCAGCAGCTACGAGCAGTACTTC.

The table lists this clonotype with many counts. This chain connects TRBV10-3 to TRBJ2-3; TRBD1 or TRBD2 may be the D gene (6 bases each). Looked up from germline, CDR1 is ENHRY and CDR2 is SYGVKD. V was clipped by 6 bases and J by 11 bases, with 18 bases between them. The CDR3 loop spans 13 amino acids. The CDR3 coding sequence is TGTGCCATCAGAGAGGACAGACCGGGGGTGCAGTATTTT. Translation gives CAIREDRPGVQYF.

The chain uses TRBV5-1 and TRBJ1-2; D is ambiguous. CDR3 length: 14 residues. V was clipped by 2 bases and J by 8 bases, with 16 bases between them. CDR1 is SGHRS, CDR2 YFSETQ, per germline. CDR3 region: CASSLGADLWGYTF. The DNA of the CDR3 is TGCGCCAGCAGCTTAGGAGCGGACCTCTGGGGCTACACCTTC.

This clonotype has ten or more counts. The rearrangement uses TRBV20-1 and TRBJ2-7, with 9 bases matching TRBD2. Germline CDR1 and CDR2: DFQATT and SNEGSKA (reference sequence). Trimming removed 6 bases from V and 3 bases from J; junction bases left unmatched: 6. The CDR3 contains 13 residues. The CDR3 nucleotides read TGCAGTGCCAGTAGCGGGAGCTTCTACGAGCAGTACTTC. Translated: CSASSGSFYEQYF.

This clonotype was detected many times. The chain has TRBV5-1 and TRBJ2-7; D call uncertain. CDR3 length equals 14 residues. Germline V gives CDR1 SGHRS, CDR2 YFSETQ. V dropped 4 bases and J dropped 2 bases, with 13 bases sitting between them. For the CDR3, the DNA is TGCGCCAGCAGCCCGGCCAATGTACCCTACGAGCAGTACTTC. Protein sequence: CASSPANVPYEQYF.

This clonotype was recorded at least ten times. This chain uses TRBV15 with TRBJ2-5, with TRBD1 identical over 9 bases. Germline lookup yields CDR1 LNHNV and CDR2 YYDKDF (reference sequence). CDR3 length equals 19 residues. V was pared by 0 bases and J by 5 bases, with 16 bases of the junction left unmatched. The CDR3 sequence is CATSRDYGAGTGSIETQYF. CDR3 DNA sequence: TGTGCCACCAGCAGAGACTACGGCGCCGGGACAGGGAGTATCGAGACCCAGTACTTC.

This clonotype was picked up many times. V usage is TRBV5-1 and J usage is TRBJ1-2; 7 bases map to TRBD1. This CDR3 is 15 amino acids long. Germline V gene data show CDR1 as SGHRS and CDR2 as YFSETQ. V was pared by 4 bases and J by 2 bases, with 8 bases of the junction left unmatched. CDR3 nucleotide sequence: TGCGCCAGCAGCCCCGGAGAGGGGGCGAACTATGGCTACACCTTC. This codes for CASSPGEGANYGYTF.

Many counts were recorded for this clonotype. The gene calls are TRBV20-1 and TRBJ2-1, with 10 bases lining up with TRBD2. Germline CDR1 and CDR2: DFQATT and SNEGSKA (reference sequence). The CDR3 totals 13 residues. Germline trimming cut 6 bases from V and 6 bases from J; bases unmatched to any gene: 5. The DNA for the CDR3 is TGCAGTGCCAGCGGGAGGGTCCCCAATGAGCAGTTCTTC. Translated: CSASGRVPNEQFF.